This T cell receptor beta chain was profiled in a study of cytomegalovirus exposure and HLA in healthy donors. Study-level information: Researchers previously reported finding 100 million or so unique TCR beta sequences from approximately 200 million T cells.

The primer mix had 60 Vbeta and 13 Jbeta primers. Here immunoSEQ multiplex PCR was the method, and the copy in TCRdb shows in-frame clones only, minus some. The sample holds around 200,000 clones, roughly 80% seen once. Study results and caveats: The authors reported that TCR beta sequences could predict HLA-A and HLA-B alleles. These predictions were accurate for most subjects in the first cohort. An assumption of roughly uniform sequencing depth across donors underlay the presence/absence analyses. TCR beta chain V- and J-gene trimming was linked, in a later analysis, to a missense variant in DCLRE1C.

This CDR3 is built from 13 residues. V gave up 11 bases and J gave up 5 bases, with 18 bases separating them. Germline CDR1 is SNHLY and CDR2 is FYNNEI. Comments on this clone: Its specificity is not known.

The sequence came from a man aged 45-65 years in good health and CMV-seronegative. The chain has TRBV2 and TRBJ1-2, with D possibly being TRBD1 (5 bases). The sample taken for sequencing was PBMCs. The chain's CDR3 is CAGQDSANYGYTF. In DNA, the CDR3 is TGTGCCGGCCAAGACAGTGCCAATTATGGCTACACCTTC. Filled out from reference TRBV2 and TRBJ1-2, the complete variable domain reads EPEVTQTPSHQVTQMGQEVILRCVPISNHLYFYWYRQILGQKVEFLVSFYNNEISEKSEIFDDQFSVERPDGSNFTLKIRSTKLEDSAMYFCAGQDSANYGYTFGSGTRLTVV.